The sequence of this TCR beta chain was determined in a study of blood T cells in healthy people across ages (dated by TCRdb to the mid-2010s). Background for the entire study: In model experiments, template switching captured roughly one uniquely barcoded TCR beta cDNA molecule for every two T cells. Age-related changes in TCR beta repertoire diversity were measured in the study by deep sequencing normalized with unique cDNA molecular identifiers. Four age groups were formed from the donors: young (average approximately 15 years), middle-aged (more than 35), aged (roughly 59) and long-lived (about 75). To avoid experimental bias, donors of different ages were spread randomly across the sequencing lanes. Using the same blood draw, the study looked at two additional independent replicas of 1 million unique cDNA reads for two donors, one aged 18 to 30 and the other aged 80 or older. Points the paper makes about the study in general: Observed TCR beta diversity per million T cells fell roughly linearly with age, and a significant reduction was already apparent by age roughly 40. Because donor CMV infection status was unknown, age-related changes in expanded clonotypes were potentially confounded. Compared with the aged group, the long-lived group had more naive CD4+ T cells, fewer expanded clones and increased TCR diversity, a pattern suggesting age selection. Observed TCR beta diversity correlated strongly with the percentage of naive T cells measured by flow cytometry. Because profiling used bulk unsorted PBMCs, naive and antigen-experienced compartments could not be compared conclusively. Estimates of total diversity based on one million sequenced T cells were considered lower bounds and underestimates.

This clonotype was counted between two and nine times. There is no known antigen for this receptor. One base away there is no much larger clone; base qualities are not given. Counted from cysteine to phenylalanine, this CDR3 has 15 amino acids. Of the read, only the CDR3 DNA is kept; its 45 bases are in frame from base 1. The germline V gene encodes CDR1 DFQATT and CDR2 SNEGSKA (reference sequence). Compared with germline, V lacks 1 base and J lacks 4 bases; bases without a gene match: 6. The protocol used for the library was 5' RACE. The instrument given in TCRdb is Illumina HiSeq 2500. A second PCR of 7 to 11 cycles was performed with a sample-barcoded 5' primer and a J-beta primer mix. A template-switch 5' adaptor carrying 12 random nucleotides introduced a unique molecular identifier onto each TCR beta cDNA molecule. At least 2.5 million CDR3-containing paired-end reads were obtained from each sample. First-strand cDNA was synthesized from all RNA with the Mint cDNA synthesis kit, primed by a TRBC-specific oligonucleotide. Following uracil-DNA glycosylase treatment, a first 18-cycle PCR with universal primers M1SS and BC2_uni_R was performed on all cDNA. Per the original workflow: Each sample was normalized by randomly selecting 1 million high-quality reads, each carrying a distinct molecular identifier. Reads sharing molecular identifiers were discarded rather than binned into consensus sequences. MiTCR, set to a Q25 quality threshold and the strictest error-elimination algorithm, was used for CDR3 identification, clonotype clustering and error correction. A nonparametric unseen species model with Euler transformation was used to estimate lower-bound total TCR beta diversity. Through fastp at Q25 and MiXCR, TCRdb rebuilt clones from the public reads, retaining in-frame beta chains. For every CDR3 protein sequence, its rows merge into one entry that carries the most common genes and DNA. What appears here as the V and J calls and clone size reflects TCRdb's work, not the paper's. The sample profile shows about 680,000 distinct CDR3 sequences; approximately 49% of them were found once. Together, the top ten hold approximately 32% of the sample.

Donors were roughly 40 systemically healthy Caucasian individuals from Russia aged roughly 6 to 100 years. Each donor gave around 9.5 milliliters of peripheral blood, collected into EDTA-treated Vacutainer tubes. Ficoll-Paque density-gradient centrifugation was used to isolate PBMCs, with at least 6.5 million per sample. Total RNA, at least 6 micrograms per sample, was extracted from PBMCs with Trizol reagent. For every donor, an aliquot of PBMCs went through flow cytometry to measure the percentages of naive CD45RAhigh/CD27high T cells. The TCR sequence derives from a woman aged 55-69 years in good health. The V and J segments used are TRBV20-1 and TRBJ2-3; TRBD2 aligns with 9 central bases. The sample consisted of blood. The DNA sequence reads TGCAGTGCTAGAGTGGGAGCGGGAGGTCCAGATACGCAGTATTTT. This sequence encodes CSARVGAGGPDTQYF.